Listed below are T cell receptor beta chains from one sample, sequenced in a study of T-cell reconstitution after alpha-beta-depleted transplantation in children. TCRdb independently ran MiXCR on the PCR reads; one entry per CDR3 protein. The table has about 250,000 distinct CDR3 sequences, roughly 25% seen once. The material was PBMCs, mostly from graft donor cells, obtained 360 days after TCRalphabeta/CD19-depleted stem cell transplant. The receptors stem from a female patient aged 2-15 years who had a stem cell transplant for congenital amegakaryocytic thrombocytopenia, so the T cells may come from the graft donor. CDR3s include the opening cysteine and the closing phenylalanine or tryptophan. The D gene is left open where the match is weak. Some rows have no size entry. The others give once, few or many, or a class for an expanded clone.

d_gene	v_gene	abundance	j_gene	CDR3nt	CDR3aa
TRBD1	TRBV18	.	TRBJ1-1	TGTGCCAGCTCACCGACAGGGGGCGACGGGGCAGCTTTCTTT	CASSPTGGDGAAFF
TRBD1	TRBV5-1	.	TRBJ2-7	TGCGCCAGCAGCTTGGAGGGACAGGGGGCTTACGAGCAGTACTTC	CASSLEGQGAYEQYF
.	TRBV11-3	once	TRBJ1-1	TGTGCCAGCAGCGAACCTGGGGGAAGTGAAGCTTTCTTT	CASSEPGGSEAFF
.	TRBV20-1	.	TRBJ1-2	TGCAGTGCTAGTCACAGGGACGGTGGGTATGGCTACACCTTC	CSASHRDGGYGYTF
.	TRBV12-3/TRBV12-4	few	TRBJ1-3	TGTGCCAGCAGATCCCAGAACTCTGGAAACACCATATATTTT	CASRSQNSGNTIYF
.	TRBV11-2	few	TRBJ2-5	TGTGCCAGCAGCTTAACGGGGGCCCAAGAGACCCAGTACTTC	CASSLTGAQETQYF
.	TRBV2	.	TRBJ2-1	TGTGCCAGCAGTGACGTAGTCGGTGAGCAGTTCTTC	CASSDVVGEQFF
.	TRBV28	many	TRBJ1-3	TGTGCCAGCAGTTTATTGGGGGTTGGAAACACCATATATTTT	CASSLLGVGNTIYF
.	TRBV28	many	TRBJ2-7	TGTGCCAGCAGTCCCCCGAGGGCCTTCTCCTACGAGCAGTACTTC	CASSPPRAFSYEQYF
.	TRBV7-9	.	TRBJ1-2	TGTGCCAGCAGCTTCCGGGACATAGGTTGGAGCGGCTACACCTTC	CASSFRDIGWSGYTF
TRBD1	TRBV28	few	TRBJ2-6	TGTGCCAGCAGTTGGGGACAGGCAGGGTCTGGGGCCAACGTCCTGACTTTC	CASSWGQAGSGANVLTF
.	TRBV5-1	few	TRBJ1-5	TGCGCCAGCAGCTTGGACCCAGGAGTCAATCAGCCCCAGCATTTT	CASSLDPGVNQPQHF
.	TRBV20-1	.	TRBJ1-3	TGCAGTGCCCAATCGAGGGGAAACACCATATATTTT	CSAQSRGNTIYF
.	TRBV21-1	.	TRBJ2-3	TGTGCCAGCAGCACTCCGGACAGGGGGCCAGATACGCAGTATTTT	CASSTPDRGPDTQYF
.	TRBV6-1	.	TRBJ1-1	TGTGCCAGGCGAATATTCTCCGGGGCCACTGAAGCTTTCTTT	CARRIFSGATEAFF
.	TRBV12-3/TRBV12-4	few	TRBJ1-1	TGTGCCAGCAGTTTGGGGGCTGAAGCTTTCTTT	CASSLGAEAFF
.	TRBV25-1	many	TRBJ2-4	TGTGCCAGCAGTGAAGGGGACGGGATGTTAAACATTCAGTACTTC	CASSEGDGMLNIQYF
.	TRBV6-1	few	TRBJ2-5	TGTGCCAGCTCCATGGGGGGAGCGGCCCAAGAGACCCAGTACTTC	CASSMGGAAQETQYF
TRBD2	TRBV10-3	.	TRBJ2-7	TGTGCCATCAGTGATTATCTAGCGGCCGCCGACGAGCAGTACTTC	CAISDYLAAADEQYF
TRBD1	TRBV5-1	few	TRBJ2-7	TGCGCCAGCAGCCAACTCAAGCTCGGGACAGGGAACTACGAGCAGTACTTC	CASSQLKLGTGNYEQYF
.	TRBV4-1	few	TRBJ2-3	TGCGCCAGCAGCGATAGCTTTTACACAGATACGCAGTATTTT	CASSDSFYTDTQYF
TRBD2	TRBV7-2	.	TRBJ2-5	TGTGCCAGCAGCTTACCAACTAGCGGTCAAGAGACCCAGTACTTC	CASSLPTSGQETQYF
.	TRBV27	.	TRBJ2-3	TGTGCCAGCAGTCCCCCCGGACATCAAGATACGCAGTATTTT	CASSPPGHQDTQYF
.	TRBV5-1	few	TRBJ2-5	TGCGCCAGCAGCTTGGCGGCCTTTACTAGCTCCCAAGAGACCCAGTACTTC	CASSLAAFTSSQETQYF
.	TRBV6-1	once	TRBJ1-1	TGTGCCAGCAGAGAGGGTTTCACTGAAGCTTTCTTT	CASREGFTEAFF
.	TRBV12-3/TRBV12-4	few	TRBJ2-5	TGTGCCAGCAGTTTCTATGACAGCATCCAAGAGACCCAGTACTTC	CASSFYDSIQETQYF
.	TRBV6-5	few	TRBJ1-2	TGTGCCAGCAGTTTGTCGTCAGGGTTCTATGGCTACACCTTC	CASSLSSGFYGYTF